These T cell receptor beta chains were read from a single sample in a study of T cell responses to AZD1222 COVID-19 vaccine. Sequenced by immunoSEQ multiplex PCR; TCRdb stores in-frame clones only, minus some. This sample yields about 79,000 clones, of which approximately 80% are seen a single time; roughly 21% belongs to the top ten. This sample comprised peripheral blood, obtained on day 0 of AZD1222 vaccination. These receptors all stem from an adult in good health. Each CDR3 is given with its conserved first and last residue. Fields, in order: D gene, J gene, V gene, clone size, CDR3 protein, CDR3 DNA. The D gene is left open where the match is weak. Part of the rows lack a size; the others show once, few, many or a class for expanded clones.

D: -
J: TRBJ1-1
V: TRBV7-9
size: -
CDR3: CASSLVPGGEAFF
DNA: TGTGCCAGCAGCTTAGTCCCGGGGGGTGAAGCTTTCTTT

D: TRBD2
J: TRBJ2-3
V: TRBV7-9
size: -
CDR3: CASSLSSGSDTQYF
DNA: TGTGCCAGCAGCTTGTCTAGCGGGAGTGATACGCAGTATTTT

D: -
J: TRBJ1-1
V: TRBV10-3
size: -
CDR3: CAISESAENTEAFF
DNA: TGTGCCATCAGTGAGTCGGCAGAGAACACTGAAGCTTTCTTT

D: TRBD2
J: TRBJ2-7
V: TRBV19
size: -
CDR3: CASSLLGTREGSYEQYF
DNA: TGTGCCAGTAGCTTGTTGGGAACGAGGGAGGGGTCCTACGAGCAGTACTTC

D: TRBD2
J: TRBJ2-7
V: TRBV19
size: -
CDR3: CASSLGTSGSYEQYF
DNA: TGTGCCAGTAGTCTAGGGACTAGCGGGAGCTACGAGCAGTACTTC

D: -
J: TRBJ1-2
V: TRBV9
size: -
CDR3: CASSVAEGGRGYTF
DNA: TGTGCCAGCAGCGTAGCGGAGGGGGGTCGGGGCTACACCTTC

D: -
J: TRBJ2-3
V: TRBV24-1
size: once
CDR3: CATSDSGRPLDTQYF
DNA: TGTGCCACCAGTGACTCCGGGCGACCTTTGGATACGCAGTATTTT

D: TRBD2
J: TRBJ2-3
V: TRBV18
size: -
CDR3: CASSPGTSKDTQYF
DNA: TGTGCCAGCTCGCCCGGGACTAGCAAAGATACGCAGTATTTT

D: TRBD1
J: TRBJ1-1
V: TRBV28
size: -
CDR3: CASSLTGRPTEAFF
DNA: TGTGCCAGCAGTTTGACAGGGAGGCCCACTGAAGCTTTCTTT

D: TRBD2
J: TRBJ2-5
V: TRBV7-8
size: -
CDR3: CASRVLAEETQYF
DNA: TGTGCCAGCAGGGTCCTAGCGGAAGAGACCCAGTACTTC

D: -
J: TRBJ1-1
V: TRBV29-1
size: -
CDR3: CSCLADGFMNTEAFF
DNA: TGCAGCTGCCTCGCCGATGGGTTCATGAACACTGAAGCTTTCTTT

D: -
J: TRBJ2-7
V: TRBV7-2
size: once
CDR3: CASSLVATAYEQYF
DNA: TGTGCCAGCAGCTTAGTGGCGACCGCCTACGAGCAGTACTTC

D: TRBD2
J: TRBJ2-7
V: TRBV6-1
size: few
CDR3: CASSAATLLAGGYEQYF
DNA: TGTGCCAGCAGTGCGGCAACATTACTAGCGGGGGGCTACGAGCAGTACTTC